The sample holds many counts of the clone carrying this T cell receptor (beta chain). The antigen is undetermined. Trimming took 3 bases from V and 0 from J, leaving 12 bases between them. This CDR3 spans 16 amino acids. Looked up from germline, CDR1 is LNHDA and CDR2 is SQIVND (reference sequence). TCRdb passed the PCR reads through MiXCR, listing each CDR3 protein once. The table lists 85,000 to 90,000 distinct CDR3 sequences, under 20% of them singletons. Construction of naive CD8 libraries employed about 18,000 to 1,100,000 sorted cells together with 10%, 30% or 50% RNA. These data are taken from a study of molecular identifiers for immune sequencing clone quantification. Notes on the study in general: Under 1% of molecules in naive cells, but over 97% of effector molecules, belonged to clones above 20 RNA copies.

The chain couples TRBV19 to TRBJ1-5; D not resolved. The TCR sequence derives from a human donor in good health. Some libraries in this study had Jurkat cell RNA spiked in. The source material was naive CD8+ T cells from blood, with Jurkat cell RNA spiked in. Sample subset: FACS-sorted CD8+CD4-CCR7+CD45RA+ naive T cells. In DNA, the CDR3 is TGTGCCAGTAGTATTGACGGGTACCATAGCAATCAGCCCCAGCATTTT. This gives the protein CASSIDGYHSNQPQHF.